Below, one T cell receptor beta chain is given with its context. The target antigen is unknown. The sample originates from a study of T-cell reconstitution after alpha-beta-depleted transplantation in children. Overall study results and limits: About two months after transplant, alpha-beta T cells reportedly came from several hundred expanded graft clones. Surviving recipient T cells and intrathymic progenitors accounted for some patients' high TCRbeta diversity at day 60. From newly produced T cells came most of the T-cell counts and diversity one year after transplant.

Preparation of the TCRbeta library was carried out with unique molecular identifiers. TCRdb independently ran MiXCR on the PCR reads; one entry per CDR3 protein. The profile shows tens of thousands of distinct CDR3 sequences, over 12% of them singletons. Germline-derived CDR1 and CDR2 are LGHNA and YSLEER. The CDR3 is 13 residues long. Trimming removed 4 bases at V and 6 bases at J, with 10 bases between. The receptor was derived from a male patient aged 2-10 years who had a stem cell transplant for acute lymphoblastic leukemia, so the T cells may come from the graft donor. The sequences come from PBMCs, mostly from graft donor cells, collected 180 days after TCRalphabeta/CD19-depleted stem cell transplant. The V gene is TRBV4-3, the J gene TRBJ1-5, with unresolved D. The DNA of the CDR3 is TGCGCCAGCAGCCCCTCCCCCGGTCAGCCCCAGCATTTT. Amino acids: CASSPSPGQPQHF.